The 10 T cell receptor beta chains listed next were all sequenced from one sample in a study of T cells in Graves' hyperthyroidism and ophthalmopathy. The investigators amplified TCR beta CDR3 regions from RNA transcripts. The HTBI primer set drove a first-round RT-PCR of the TCR CDR3. TCRdb reprocessed the multiplex PCR reads via MiXCR and lists one record per CDR3 protein. This table holds 500,000 to 550,000 distinct CDR3 sequences, around 20% found once. The sample taken for sequencing was blood. These receptors were obtained from a man in his forties or fifties with Graves' ophthalmopathy.

This clonotype was picked up many times. This chain joins TRBV28 and TRBJ2-1; 7 bases line up with TRBD2. CDR1 is MDHEN and CDR2 is SYDVKM in the germline V gene. The V segment lost 5 bases and the J segment 10 bases; nucleotides outside the gene matches: 14. The CDR3 has 15 residues. The CDR3 sequence is CASSGGEARRGEQFF. As DNA, the CDR3 is TGTGCCAGCAGTGGGGGGGAGGCCAGGCGGGGAGAGCAGTTCTTC. Complete variable domain (other parts from reference TRBV28 and TRBJ2-1): DVKVTQSSRYLVKRTGEKVFLECVQDMDHENMFWYRQDPGLGLRLIYFSYDVKMKEKGDIPEGYSVSREKKERFSLILESASTNQTSMYLCASSGGEARRGEQFFGPGTRLTVL.

The V and J genes are TRBV18 and TRBJ1-2; no reliable D call. Germline V gene sequence: CDR1 KGHSH, CDR2 LQKENI. The length of the CDR3 is 13 residues. With 0 bases removed from V and 6 bases from J, the gap between germline ends came to 8 bases. The CDR3 nucleotides are TGTGCCAGCTCACCACCTAACGGACATGGCTACACCTTC. Protein sequence: CASSPPNGHGYTF.

This clonotype appeared many times. J is TRBJ2-7 and V is TRBV28; 8 bases match TRBD1. V lost 8 bases to trimming and J lost 3 bases; unmatched junction nucleotides: 9. Germline values: CDR1 MDHEN, CDR2 SYDVKM. CDR3 length: 14 amino acids. This CDR3 is CASHKDRAFYEQYF. The CDR3, as DNA: TGTGCCAGCCACAAGGACAGGGCGTTCTACGAGCAGTACTTC.

The chain carries TRBV9 and TRBJ2-3; 11 bases agree with TRBD2. The ends lost 2 bases at V and 0 bases at J; junction bases unmatched: 8. The CDR3 consists of 18 residues. The germline CDR1 and CDR2 sequences are SGDLS and YYNGEE. The CDR3, as DNA: TGTGCCAGCAGCGTTGGGCGGGGACTAGCGGATAGCACAGATACGCAGTATTTT. This translates into CASSVGRGLADSTDTQYF.

This clonotype was counted between two and nine times. CDR3 amino acids: CASSRDLTEAFF. CDR3 bases: TGTGCCAGCAGCCGGGACCTCACTGAAGCTTTCTTT. The gene calls are TRBV6-1 and TRBJ1-1; possibly TRBD1 for D (5 bases). This CDR3 comprises 12 residues. The ends were cut back, 6 bases at V and 4 bases at J, with 9 bases in the middle. Germline CDR1 is MNHNS and CDR2 is SASEGT.

The sample holds a few counts of this clonotype. The CDR3 bases are TGTGCCAGCAGGTCCGGGGGCGGGAGCACAGATACGCAGTATTTT. Translating it yields CASRSGGGSTDTQYF. The chain has TRBV27 and TRBJ2-3, with D tentatively TRBD1 or TRBD2 (6 bases each). With 6 bases removed from V and 0 bases from J, the gap between germline ends came to 13 bases. The CDR3 totals 15 residues. Germline V gene data show CDR1 as MNHEY and CDR2 as SMNVEV (reference sequence).

This clonotype was detected many times. The chain recombines TRBV7-8 with TRBJ2-3; 9 bases are a match to TRBD2. V was pared by 1 base and J by 8 bases, with 10 bases of the junction left unmatched. Germline V lookup: CDR1 SGHVS, CDR2 FQNEAQ. The CDR3 totals 16 residues. The chain's CDR3 is CASSLVGSGSRGTQYF. The CDR3 DNA reads TGTGCCAGCAGCTTAGTAGGTAGCGGGAGTAGAGGTACGCAGTATTTT.

This chain uses TRBV12-3 or TRBV12-4 with TRBJ1-2; 7 nucleotides agree with TRBD1. The CDR3 length is 13 residues. V gave up 3 bases and J gave up 6 bases; unmatched junction bases: 4. Here the CDR3 reads CASSLLQGNGYTF. The CDR3 region has the DNA TGTGCCAGCAGTTTGTTACAGGGGAATGGCTACACCTTC.

This clonotype has more than one count but fewer than ten. The V gene is TRBV3-1, the J gene TRBJ2-1, with D perhaps assigned TRBD1 or TRBD2 (5 bases each). The CDR3 runs to 16 residues. Germline assignment: CDR1 LGHDT and CDR2 YNNKEL (reference sequence). The germline V and J ends were trimmed by 1 base and 4 bases, with 14 bases remaining between them. CDR3 in DNA: TGTGCCAGCAGCCAAGGAGGGGTACTGGAATACAATGAGCAGTTCTTC. Amino acids: CASSQGGVLEYNEQFF.

Only a few counts were recorded for this clonotype. J is TRBJ2-4 and V is TRBV11-2, with D possibly being TRBD1 or TRBD2 (6 bases each). V was clipped by 0 bases and J by 4 bases, with 22 bases between them. CDR1 is SGHAT and CDR2 is FQNNGV in the germline V gene. CDR3 length: 19 residues. The CDR3 DNA follows: TGTGCCAGCAGCTTAGATACGTGGGTACAGGGAGGAAAGAAAAACATTCAGTACTTC. Translation: CASSLDTWVQGGKKNIQYF.